Presented here are 5 T cell receptor beta chains from one specimen sequenced in a study of immune reconstitution after stem cell transplant in scleroderma. TCRdb processed the RT-PCR reads anew with MiXCR; each CDR3 protein has one entry. The sample includes 2,000 to 2,500 distinct CDR3 sequences, approximately 9% seen only once; the top ten take around a quarter. This sample was obtained before or after autologous hematopoietic stem cell transplantation (not recorded which). The receptors were sampled from a male donor with systemic sclerosis.

The rearrangement uses TRBV20-1 and TRBJ2-7; D possibly corresponds to TRBD2 (6 bases). V was clipped by 1 base and J by 0 bases, with 13 bases between them. Per the germline V gene, CDR1 is DFQATT and CDR2 is SNEGSKA (reference sequence). The CDR3 length is 15 residues. The CDR3 DNA is TGCAGTGCTAGAGGAGGAGGGTTCGGCTCCTACGAGCAGTACTTC. This sequence encodes CSARGGGFGSYEQYF.

The gene calls are TRBV6-5 and TRBJ2-3, with no clear D. Trimming took 5 bases from V and 1 from J, leaving 13 bases between them. This CDR3 spans 15 amino acids. Germline CDR1 MNHEY, CDR2 SVGAGI. The CDR3 DNA follows: TGTGCCAGCAGTACTGGCGGAGTGGGCACAGATACGCAGTATTTT. It is translated as CASSTGGVGTDTQYF.

This clonotype is large within its sample. This sequence joins TRBV10-3 and TRBJ2-3; 10 positions agree with TRBD2. Trimming took 6 bases from V and 5 from J; bases not matched to a gene: 8. Germline V gene sequence: CDR1 ENHRY, CDR2 SYGVKD. The CDR3 extends over 15 amino acids. In DNA form, the CDR3 reads TGTGCCATCAGGGTGGAGCGGGAGGGCCTAGATACGCAGTATTTT. Encoded protein: CAIRVEREGLDTQYF.

This clonotype is judged medium-sized (0.01 to 0.1%). This chain uses TRBV20-1 with TRBJ1-2, with D possibly matching TRBD1 (6 bases). Between the trimmed V and J ends, which lost 2 bases and 2 bases, there was a span of 12 bases. Germline V gene lookup returns CDR1 DFQATT and CDR2 SNEGSKA (reference sequence). The CDR3 consists of 14 residues. CDR3 in amino acids: CSARRGWINYGYTF. CDR3 bases: TGCAGTGCTAGAAGGGGGTGGATAAACTATGGCTACACCTTC.

By share of the sample, this clonotype is medium-sized. Here the CDR3 reads CSAGPRYPLHF. As DNA, the CDR3 is TGCAGTGCCGGGCCGCGTTATCCCCTCCACTTT. The V call is TRBV20-1, the J call TRBJ1-6; D is uncertain. CDR1 and CDR2 (germline): DFQATT, SNEGSKA (reference sequence). V was pared by 6 bases and J by 13 bases, with 13 bases between. There are 11 residues in the CDR3.